A single sample gave rise to the 6 T cell receptor beta chains below, sequenced in a study of shared T cell receptors in the human thymus (dated by TCRdb to the early 2020s). Library preparation used the immunoSEQ multiplex PCR assay. The table comes from immuneACCESS by way of TCRdb, which keeps in-frame sequences with V and J called. Part of the clones is missing from these tables; in studies checked, under half for an unresolved V gene and the rest for unknown reasons. The sample data list approximately 490,000 clones, and approximately 78% of these were observed just once. The ten largest clones add up to about 0.013% of the sample. These data were also filed under a second study, of human thymus T cells.

Sequencing was done on a sample of thymocytes. These receptors all come from a boy in the first two years of life with a congenital heart defect. Donor details come from another sample of the same person, matched by shared clones.

With respect to this clone: It is unclear where the CDR3 begins or ends on the DNA, so no DNA is shown, and the CDR3 is as TCRdb lists it. The chain's CDR3 is CASSLRQGLPSYNEQFF. The V and J genes are TRBV5-5 and TRBJ2-1; TRBD1, as called in the table, went unchecked against the DNA. The length of the CDR3 is 17 amino acids, counting both ends. From germline, CDR1 is SGHKS and CDR2 YYEKEE (reference sequence).

The V and J genes are TRBV4-3 and TRBJ2-1, with TRBD2 matching 9 bases. Germline assignment: CDR1 LGHNA and CDR2 YSLEER. V shed 4 bases and J 4 bases; nucleotides not matched to a gene: 11. This CDR3 has 17 amino acids. The CDR3 loop is CASSPTRLADTYNEQFF. CDR3 DNA: TGCGCCAGCAGCCCAACGAGACTAGCGGATACTTACAATGAGCAGTTCTTC.

The V gene is TRBV5-1, the J gene TRBJ1-2; 11 nucleotides align to TRBD1. This CDR3 region has 16 residues. J gave up 5 bases and V 6 bases, and 12 bases lay outside the gene matches. The germline V gene encodes CDR1 SGHRS and CDR2 YFSETQ. DNA of the CDR3: TGCGCCAGCACTCGGGACAGGGGGGGTTATTTGTATGGCTACACCTTC. Its translation is CASTRDRGGYLYGYTF. Full variable domain (missing parts from reference TRBV5-1 and TRBJ1-2): KAGVTQTPRYLIKTRGQQVTLSCSPISGHRSVSWYQQTPGQGLQFLFEYFSETQRNKGNFPGRFSGRQFSNSRSEMNVSTLELGDSALYLCASTRDRGGYLYGYTFGSGTRLTVV.

The CDR3 protein is CASSFHSGESRSPQHF. The CDR3 DNA reads TGTGCCAGCAGCTTCCACTCAGGGGAAAGTCGATCGCCCCAGCATTTT. J is TRBJ1-5 and V is TRBV4-2; the D gene is possibly TRBD1 (6 bases). The CDR3 sequence is 16 residues long. The germline V and J ends were trimmed by 5 bases and 9 bases, with 23 bases remaining between them. Germline CDR1 and CDR2: LGHNA and YNFKEQ.

The chain carries TRBV6-5 and TRBJ1-2; no clear D gene. CDR1 and CDR2 from the germline V gene are MNHEY and SVGAGI. Trimming left V 4 bases short and J 4 bases short, with 16 bases between. This CDR3 has 15 residues. The CDR3 DNA sequence: TGTGCCAGCAGTTCTGCCCCTCGGCGGCGCTATGGCTACACCTTC. Protein product: CASSSAPRRRYGYTF.

Note on this clone: The same CDR3 arises from other DNA sequences in this sample as well. The chain couples TRBV20-1 to TRBJ1-2; TRBD1 is a possible D gene (5 bases). Germline assignment: CDR1 DFQATT and CDR2 SNEGSKA (reference sequence). The CDR3 runs 10 residues. Between the trimmed V and J ends, which lost 3 bases and 7 bases, there was a span of 6 bases. The CDR3 nucleotides are TGCAGTGCTAGTAGGGGTGGCTACACCTTC. Translated, it gives CSASRGGYTF.